A selection of T cell receptor beta chains follows, all from one sample in a study of blood T cell repertoires in COVID-19. The assay was immunoSEQ multiplex PCR, and TCRdb's table has in-frame clones only and misses some. Among about 180,000 clones, over 70% were seen once, and the ten largest hold over 13%. Input material: PBMCs or T cells enriched from blood (not recorded which). The receptors here all came from a man aged 55 to 70 who had been exposed to COVID-19. CDR3s include the opening cysteine and the closing phenylalanine or tryptophan. The order of the fields is clone size, J gene, V gene, D gene, CDR3 DNA, CDR3 protein. A D gene is named only where the DNA matches it firmly. Only part of the rows carry a size: once, few, many, or a class if the clone is expanded.

- | TRBJ2-5 | TRBV5-1 | TRBD2 | TGCGCCAGCAGCTTGGTGGGTAGCGGGGTACAAGAGACCCAGTACTTC | CASSLVGSGVQETQYF
- | TRBJ1-2 | TRBV5-6 | TRBD1 | TGTGCCAGCAGCATGATCAGGGGGCCACTAATTGCCTTC | CASSMIRGPLIAF
- | TRBJ2-3 | TRBV28 | TRBD2 | TGTGCCAGCAGTTTGGTACTAGCGGGAGGATGGACAGATACGCAGTATTTT | CASSLVLAGGWTDTQYF
once | TRBJ2-1 | TRBV5-8 | TRBD2 | TGTGCCAGCAGCTTGCTAGCGGGAGTCTACAATGAGCAGTTCTTC | CASSLLAGVYNEQFF
- | TRBJ1-3 | TRBV7-2 | TRBD1 | TGTGCCAGCAGCTTAGGACAGGGAGCTGGAAACACCATATATTTT | CASSLGQGAGNTIYF
few | TRBJ1-6 | TRBV12-3/TRBV12-4 | TRBD1 | TGTGCCAGCAGTGGACAGGGAAATTCACCCCTCCACTTT | CASSGQGNSPLHF
once | TRBJ2-4 | TRBV21-1 | - | TGTGCCAGAACCAGAGGGGGGGAGGTTAAAAACATTCAGTACTTC | CARTRGGEVKNIQYF
- | TRBJ2-3 | TRBV4-1 | TRBD2 | TGCGCCAGCAGCCAAGTGCTAGCGGGAGTCACAGATACGCAGTATTTT | CASSQVLAGVTDTQYF
- | TRBJ1-3 | TRBV3-1/TRBV3-2 | TRBD1 | TGTGCCAGCAGCCAACAAACAGGGGGATTTGGAAACACCATATATTTT | CASSQQTGGFGNTIYF
- | TRBJ2-5 | TRBV5-8 | TRBD1 | TGTGCCAGCAGCTTGGGTACAGGGGGGTGGGAGACCCAGTACTTC | CASSLGTGGWETQYF
few | TRBJ1-5 | TRBV7-2 | TRBD1 | TGTGCCAGCAGCCGGGGGACCGGGACAGGGGGCCAACAGCCCCAGCATTTT | CASSRGTGTGGQQPQHF
- | TRBJ1-2 | TRBV10-3 | TRBD1 | TGTGCCACCACTGGACAGGGGAGCTATGGCTACACCTTC | CATTGQGSYGYTF
- | TRBJ2-5 | TRBV20-1 | - | TGCAGTGCTAGACCGGAAGAGACCCAGTACTTC | CSARPEETQYF
once | TRBJ2-7 | TRBV6-5 | - | TGTGCCAGCAGTCCCACCGGGGGGCGCGGTTACGAGCAGTACTTC | CASSPTGGRGYEQYF
few | TRBJ1-2 | TRBV9 | - | TGTGCCAGCAGCGTAGCTAACAGGGTCGGTGGCTACACCTTC | CASSVANRVGGYTF
- | TRBJ2-3 | TRBV19 | - | TGTGCCAGTAGTATCCCTTCTGGGCGGCAGTATTTT | CASSIPSGRQYF
- | TRBJ2-7 | TRBV11-3 | TRBD2 | TGTGCCAGCGAGAAAAGACTAGCGGGAGTCTACGAGCAGTACTTC | CASEKRLAGVYEQYF
- | TRBJ2-5 | TRBV2 | - | TGTGCCAGCAGACGGTCCCCCTTGGAGACCCAGTACTTC | CASRRSPLETQYF